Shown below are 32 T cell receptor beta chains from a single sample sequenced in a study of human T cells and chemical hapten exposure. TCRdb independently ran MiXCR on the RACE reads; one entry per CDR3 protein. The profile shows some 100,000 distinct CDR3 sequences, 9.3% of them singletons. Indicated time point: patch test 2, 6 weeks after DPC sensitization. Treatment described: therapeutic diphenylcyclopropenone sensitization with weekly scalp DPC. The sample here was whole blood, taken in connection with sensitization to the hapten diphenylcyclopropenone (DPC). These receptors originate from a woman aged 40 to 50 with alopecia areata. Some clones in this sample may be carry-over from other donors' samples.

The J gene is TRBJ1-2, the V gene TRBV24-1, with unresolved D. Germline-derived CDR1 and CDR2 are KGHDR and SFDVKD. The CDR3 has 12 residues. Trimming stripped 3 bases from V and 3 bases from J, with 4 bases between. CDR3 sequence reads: CATSDPYYGYTF. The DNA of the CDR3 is TGTGCCACCAGTGATCCGTACTATGGCTACACCTTC.

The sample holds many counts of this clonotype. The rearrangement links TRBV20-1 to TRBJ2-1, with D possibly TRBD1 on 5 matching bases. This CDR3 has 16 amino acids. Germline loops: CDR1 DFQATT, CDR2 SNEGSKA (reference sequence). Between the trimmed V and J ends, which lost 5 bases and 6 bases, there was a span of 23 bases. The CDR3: CSASPGKGLQLNEQFF. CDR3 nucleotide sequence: TGCAGTGCTTCTCCAGGGAAGGGGTTACAACTCAATGAGCAGTTCTTC.

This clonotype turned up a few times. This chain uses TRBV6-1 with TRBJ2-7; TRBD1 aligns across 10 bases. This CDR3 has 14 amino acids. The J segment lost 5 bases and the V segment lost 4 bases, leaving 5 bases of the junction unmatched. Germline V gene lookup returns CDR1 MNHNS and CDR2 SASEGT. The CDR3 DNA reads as TGTGCCAGCAGTGCGGGACAGGGGACCAACGAGCAGTACTTC. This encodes CASSAGQGTNEQYF.

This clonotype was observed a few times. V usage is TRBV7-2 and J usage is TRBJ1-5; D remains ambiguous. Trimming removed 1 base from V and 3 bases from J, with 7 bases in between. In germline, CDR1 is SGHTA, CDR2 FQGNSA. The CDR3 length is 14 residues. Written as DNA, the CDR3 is TGTGCCAGCAGCTTAGATTTCAACAATCAGCCCCAGCATTTT. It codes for CASSLDFNNQPQHF.

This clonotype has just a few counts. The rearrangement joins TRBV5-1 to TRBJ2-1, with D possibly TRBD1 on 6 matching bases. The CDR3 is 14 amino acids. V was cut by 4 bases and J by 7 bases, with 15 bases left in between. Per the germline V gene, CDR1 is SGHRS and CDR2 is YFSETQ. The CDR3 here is CASSLPGERNEQFF. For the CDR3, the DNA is TGCGCCAGCAGCCTACCAGGGGAACGAAATGAGCAGTTCTTC.

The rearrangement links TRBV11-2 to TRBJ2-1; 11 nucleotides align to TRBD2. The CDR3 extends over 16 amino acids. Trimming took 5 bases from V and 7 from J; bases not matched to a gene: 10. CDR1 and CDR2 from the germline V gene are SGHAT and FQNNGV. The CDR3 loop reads CASSPLTSGNINEQFF. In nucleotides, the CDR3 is TGTGCCAGCAGCCCGCTGACTAGCGGGAATATTAATGAGCAGTTCTTC. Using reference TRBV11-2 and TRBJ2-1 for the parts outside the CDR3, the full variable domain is EAGVAQSPRYKIIEKRQSVAFWCNPISGHATLYWYQQILGQGPKLLIQFQNNGVVDDSQLPKDRFSAERLKGVDSTLKIQPAKLEDSAVYLCASSPLTSGNINEQFFGPGTRLTVL.

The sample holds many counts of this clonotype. DNA for the CDR3: TGTGCCAGCAGCTCCACTCGGACTAGCAGTTTAATCCACTCTGGGGCCAACGTCCTGACTTTC. Translated, it gives CASSSTRTSSLIHSGANVLTF. The chain carries TRBV7-9 and TRBJ2-6; 8 positions agree with TRBD2. Germline values: CDR1 SEHNR, CDR2 FQNEAQ (reference sequence). The trim removed 4 bases at V and 0 bases at J, leaving 17 bases unmatched. The CDR3 is 21 residues long.

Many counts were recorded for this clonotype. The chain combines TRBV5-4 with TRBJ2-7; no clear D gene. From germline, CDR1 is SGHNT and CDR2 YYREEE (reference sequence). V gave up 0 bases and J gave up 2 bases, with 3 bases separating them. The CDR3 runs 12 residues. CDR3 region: CASSLETYEQYF. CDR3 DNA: TGTGCCAGCAGCTTGGAGACCTACGAGCAGTACTTC. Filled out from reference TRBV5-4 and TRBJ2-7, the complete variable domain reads ETGVTQSPTHLIKTRGQQVTLRCSSQSGHNTVSWYQQALGQGPQFIFQYYREEENGRGNFPPRFSGLQFPNYSSELNVNALELDDSALYLCASSLETYEQYFGPGTRLTVT.

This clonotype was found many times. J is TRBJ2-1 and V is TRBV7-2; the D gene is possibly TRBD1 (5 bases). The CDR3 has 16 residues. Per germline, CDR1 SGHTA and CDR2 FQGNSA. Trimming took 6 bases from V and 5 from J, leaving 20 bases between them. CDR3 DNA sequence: TGTGCCAGCAGTCTTATTCGGACCTCGACAGACAATGAGCAGTTCTTC. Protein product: CASSLIRTSTDNEQFF.

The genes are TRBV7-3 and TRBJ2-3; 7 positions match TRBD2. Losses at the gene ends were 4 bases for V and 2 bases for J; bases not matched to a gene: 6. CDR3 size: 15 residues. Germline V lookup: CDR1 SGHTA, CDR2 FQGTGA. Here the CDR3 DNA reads TGTGCCAGCAGCTCGAGCGGGGTTTTCACAGATACGCAGTATTTT. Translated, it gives CASSSSGVFTDTQYF.

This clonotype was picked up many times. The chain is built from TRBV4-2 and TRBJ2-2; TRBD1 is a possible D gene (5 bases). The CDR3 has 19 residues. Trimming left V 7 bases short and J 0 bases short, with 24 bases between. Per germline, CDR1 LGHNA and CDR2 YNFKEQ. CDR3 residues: CASKPVGPDSFANTGELFF. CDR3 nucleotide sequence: TGTGCCAGCAAACCGGTGGGGCCTGACTCTTTCGCGAACACCGGGGAGCTGTTTTTT.

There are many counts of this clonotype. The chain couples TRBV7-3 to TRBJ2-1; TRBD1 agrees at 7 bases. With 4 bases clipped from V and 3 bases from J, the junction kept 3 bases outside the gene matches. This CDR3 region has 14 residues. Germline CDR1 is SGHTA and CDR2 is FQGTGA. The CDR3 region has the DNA TGTGCCAGCAGCTCCGGACAGGTCTACAATGAGCAGTTCTTC. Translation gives CASSSGQVYNEQFF.

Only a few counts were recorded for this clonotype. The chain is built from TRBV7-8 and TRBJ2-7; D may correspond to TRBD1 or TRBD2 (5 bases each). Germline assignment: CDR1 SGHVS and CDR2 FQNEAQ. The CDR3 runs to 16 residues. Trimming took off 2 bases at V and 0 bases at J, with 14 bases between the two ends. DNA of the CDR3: TGTGCCAGCAGCTTACTCGGTGGGACGGCCTCCTACGAGCAGTACTTC. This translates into CASSLLGGTASYEQYF. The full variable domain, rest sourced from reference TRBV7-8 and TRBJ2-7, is GAGVSQSPRYKVAKRGQDVALRCDPISGHVSLFWYQQALGQGPEFLTYFQNEAQLDKSGLPSDRFFAERPEGSVSTLKIQRTQQEDSAVYLCASSLLGGTASYEQYFGPGTRLTVT.

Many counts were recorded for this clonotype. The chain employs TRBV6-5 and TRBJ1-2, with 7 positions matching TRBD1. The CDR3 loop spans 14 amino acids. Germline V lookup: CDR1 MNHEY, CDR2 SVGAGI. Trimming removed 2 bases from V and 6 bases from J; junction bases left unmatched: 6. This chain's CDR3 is CASSYNRGWDGYTF. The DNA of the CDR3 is TGTGCCAGCAGTTACAACAGGGGTTGGGATGGCTACACCTTC.

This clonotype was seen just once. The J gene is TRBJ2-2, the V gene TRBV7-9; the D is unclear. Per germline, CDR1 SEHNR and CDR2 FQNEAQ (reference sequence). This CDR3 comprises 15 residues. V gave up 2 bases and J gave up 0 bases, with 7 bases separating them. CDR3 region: CASSLWGTNTGELFF. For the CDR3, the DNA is TGTGCCAGCAGCTTATGGGGTACGAACACCGGGGAGCTGTTTTTT.

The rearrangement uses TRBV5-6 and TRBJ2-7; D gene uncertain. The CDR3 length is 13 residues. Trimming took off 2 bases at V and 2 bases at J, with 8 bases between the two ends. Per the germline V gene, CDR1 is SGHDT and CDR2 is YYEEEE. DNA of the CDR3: TGTGCCAGCAGCTTCCTGGAAACCTACGAGCAGTACTTC. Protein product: CASSFLETYEQYF.

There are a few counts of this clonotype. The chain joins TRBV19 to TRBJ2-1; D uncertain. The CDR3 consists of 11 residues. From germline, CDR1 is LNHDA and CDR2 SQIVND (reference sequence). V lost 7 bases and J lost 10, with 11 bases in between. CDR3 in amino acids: CASTTHGEQFF. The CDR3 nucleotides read TGTGCCAGTACCACTCATGGGGAGCAGTTCTTC. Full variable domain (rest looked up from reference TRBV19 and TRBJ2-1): DGGITQSPKYLFRKEGQNVTLSCEQNLNHDAMYWYRQDPGQGLRLIYYSQIVNDFQKGDIAEGYSVSREKKESFPLTVTSAQKNPTAFYLCASTTHGEQFFGPGTRLTVL.

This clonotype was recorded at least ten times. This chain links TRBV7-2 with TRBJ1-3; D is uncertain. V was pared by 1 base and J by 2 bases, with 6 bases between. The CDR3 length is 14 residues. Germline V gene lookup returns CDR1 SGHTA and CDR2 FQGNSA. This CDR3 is CASSLGGPGNTIYF. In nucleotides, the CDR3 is TGTGCCAGCAGCTTAGGTGGCCCTGGAAACACCATATATTTT.

The CDR3 DNA sequence: TGTGCCAGCAGCCCCGGGACTAGCGCCTCCACAGATACGCAGTATTTT. It codes for CASSPGTSASTDTQYF. The chain joins TRBV5-5 to TRBJ2-3; 10 bases agree with TRBD2. J gave up 2 bases and V 4 bases, and 7 bases lay outside the gene matches. This CDR3 spans 16 amino acids. Looked up from germline, CDR1 is SGHKS and CDR2 is YYEKEE (reference sequence).

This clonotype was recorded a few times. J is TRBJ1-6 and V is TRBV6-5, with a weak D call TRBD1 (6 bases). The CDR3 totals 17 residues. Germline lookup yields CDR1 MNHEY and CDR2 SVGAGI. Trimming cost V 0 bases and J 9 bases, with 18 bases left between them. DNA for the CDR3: TGTGCCAGCAGTTACTCCGGCCAGGGGAGGAGGATTTCACCCCTCCACTTT. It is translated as CASSYSGQGRRISPLHF.

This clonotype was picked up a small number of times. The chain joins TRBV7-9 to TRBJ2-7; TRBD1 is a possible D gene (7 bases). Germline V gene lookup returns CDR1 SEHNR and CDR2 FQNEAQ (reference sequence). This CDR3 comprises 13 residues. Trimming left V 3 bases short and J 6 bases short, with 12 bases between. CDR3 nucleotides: TGTGCCAGCAGCTTTACCCAGGGGGGCGAGCAGTACTTC. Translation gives CASSFTQGGEQYF.

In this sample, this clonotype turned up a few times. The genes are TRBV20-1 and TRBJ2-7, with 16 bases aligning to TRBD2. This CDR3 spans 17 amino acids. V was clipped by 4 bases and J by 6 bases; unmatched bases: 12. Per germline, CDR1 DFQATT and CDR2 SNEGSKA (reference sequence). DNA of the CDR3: TGCAGTGCTATGGGACTAGCGGGAGGGCCCCTAGCGGGCGAGCAGTACTTC. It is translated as CSAMGLAGGPLAGEQYF.

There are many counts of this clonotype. The DNA for the CDR3 is TGTGCCAGCAGACTCTCCGGGACTACCTACAATGAGCAGTTCTTC. Protein sequence: CASRLSGTTYNEQFF. The chain joins TRBV27 to TRBJ2-1, with 7 nucleotides matching TRBD2. The CDR3 length is 15 residues. Germline assignment: CDR1 MNHEY and CDR2 SMNVEV (reference sequence). Losses at the gene ends were 6 bases for V and 2 bases for J; bases not matched to a gene: 7.

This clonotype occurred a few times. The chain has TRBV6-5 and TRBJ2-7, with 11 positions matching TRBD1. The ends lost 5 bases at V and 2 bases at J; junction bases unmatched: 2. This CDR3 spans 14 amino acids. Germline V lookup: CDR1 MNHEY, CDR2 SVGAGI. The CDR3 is CASSRTGGPYEQYF. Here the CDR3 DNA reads TGTGCCAGCAGTCGGACAGGGGGCCCCTACGAGCAGTACTTC.

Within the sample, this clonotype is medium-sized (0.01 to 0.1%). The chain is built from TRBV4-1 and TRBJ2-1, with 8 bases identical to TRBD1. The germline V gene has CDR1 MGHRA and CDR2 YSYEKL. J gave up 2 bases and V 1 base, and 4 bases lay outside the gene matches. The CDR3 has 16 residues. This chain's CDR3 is CASSQGPGGTYNEQFF. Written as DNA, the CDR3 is TGCGCCAGCAGCCAAGGTCCAGGGGGCACCTACAATGAGCAGTTCTTC.

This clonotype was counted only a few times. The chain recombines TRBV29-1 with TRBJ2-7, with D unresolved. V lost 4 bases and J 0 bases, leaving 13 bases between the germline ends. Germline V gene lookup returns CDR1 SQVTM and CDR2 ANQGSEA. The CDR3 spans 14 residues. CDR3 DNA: TGCAGCGTTGTAGGGCAGGTGAGCTCCTACGAGCAGTACTTC. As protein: CSVVGQVSSYEQYF.

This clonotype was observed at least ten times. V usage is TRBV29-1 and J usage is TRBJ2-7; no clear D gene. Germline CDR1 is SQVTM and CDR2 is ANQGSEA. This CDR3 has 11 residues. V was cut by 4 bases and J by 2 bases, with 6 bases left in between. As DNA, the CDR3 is TGCAGCGTTGGGGGAACCTACGAGCAGTACTTC. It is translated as CSVGGTYEQYF.

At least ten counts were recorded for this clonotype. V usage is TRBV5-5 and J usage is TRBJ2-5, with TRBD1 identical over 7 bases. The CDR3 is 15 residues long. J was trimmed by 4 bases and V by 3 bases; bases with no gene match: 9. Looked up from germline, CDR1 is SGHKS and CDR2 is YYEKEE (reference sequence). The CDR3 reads CASSSGQPSGETQYF. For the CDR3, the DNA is TGTGCCAGCAGCTCGGGACAGCCTTCCGGAGAGACCCAGTACTTC.

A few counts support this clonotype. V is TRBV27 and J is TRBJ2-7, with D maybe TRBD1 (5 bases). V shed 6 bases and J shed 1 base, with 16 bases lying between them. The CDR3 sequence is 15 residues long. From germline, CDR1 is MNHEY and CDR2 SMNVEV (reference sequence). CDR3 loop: CASRPQDVGSYEQYF. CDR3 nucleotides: TGTGCCAGCAGACCACAGGACGTGGGGTCCTACGAGCAGTACTTC.

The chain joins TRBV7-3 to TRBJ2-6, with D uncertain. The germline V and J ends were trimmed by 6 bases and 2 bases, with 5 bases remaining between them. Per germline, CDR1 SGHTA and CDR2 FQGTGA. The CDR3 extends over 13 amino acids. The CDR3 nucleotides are TGTGCCAGCAGGGCGGCTGGGGCCAACGTCCTGACTTTC. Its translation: CASRAAGANVLTF.

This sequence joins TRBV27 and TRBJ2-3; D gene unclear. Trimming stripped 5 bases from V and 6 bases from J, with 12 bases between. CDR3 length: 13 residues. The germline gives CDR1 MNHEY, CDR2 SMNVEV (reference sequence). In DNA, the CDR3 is TGTGCCAGCAGTCGAGTAGTCCGCGATACGCAGTATTTT. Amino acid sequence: CASSRVVRDTQYF.

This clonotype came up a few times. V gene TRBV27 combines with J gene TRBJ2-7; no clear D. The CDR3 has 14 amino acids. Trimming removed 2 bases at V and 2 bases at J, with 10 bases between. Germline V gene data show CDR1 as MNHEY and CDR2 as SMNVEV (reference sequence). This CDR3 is CASSLLGNTYEQYF. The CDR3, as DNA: TGTGCCAGCAGTTTACTGGGGAACACCTACGAGCAGTACTTC.